These T cell receptor beta chains were read from a single sample in a study of cytotoxic CD8 clonotypes in ibrutinib-treated CLL. The repertoire was sequenced with immunoSEQ multiplex PCR; TCRdb's copy has only in-frame clones and lacks some. The data show hundreds of thousands of clones, with 60% to 75% seen just once and 15% to 19% held by the top ten. The source was PBMCs, collected after 24 months of ibrutinib treatment. All receptors derive from a human donor with chronic lymphocytic leukemia. CDR3s include the opening cysteine and the closing phenylalanine or tryptophan. D genes are given only for firm matches. Rows may omit the clone size; those that give it use once, few, many or a size class.

d_call	v_call	j_call	clone_size	cdr3_nt	cdr3_aa
NA	TRBV9	TRBJ2-7	NA	TGTGCCAGCAGCGTAGAGGCTAGTCCCAACGAGCAGTACTTC	CASSVEASPNEQYF
NA	TRBV7-9	TRBJ1-5	NA	TGTGCCACCGGGGCGGGGAGTAATCAGCCCCAGCATTTT	CATGAGSNQPQHF
NA	TRBV27	TRBJ2-1	NA	TGTGCCAGCAGTTTAAGTCTCGGCGGGAAAAGCTCCTACAATGAGCAGTTCTTC	CASSLSLGGKSSYNEQFF
NA	TRBV7-3	TRBJ2-1	few	TGTGCCAGCAGCTTAGACGTGGGGTTGGGGCAGTTCTTC	CASSLDVGLGQFF
TRBD1	TRBV9	TRBJ2-2	NA	TGTGCCACTAGACAGGGTAACACCGGGGAGCTGTTTTTT	CATRQGNTGELFF
NA	TRBV28	TRBJ1-2	NA	TGTGCCAGCAGTTTACAGGGAACGGGAGGCTACACCTTC	CASSLQGTGGYTF
NA	TRBV30	TRBJ2-7	NA	TGTGCCTGGAGGGGGGGTCCCTACGAGCAGTACTTC	CAWRGGPYEQYF
NA	TRBV6-5	TRBJ2-7	few	TGTGCCAGCAGTCCCCTGGACAGCCCGACCTACGAGCAGTACTTC	CASSPLDSPTYEQYF
NA	TRBV7-2	TRBJ2-1	NA	TGTGCCAGCAGCTTATTCCCTGGGCACAATGAGCAGTTCTTC	CASSLFPGHNEQFF
TRBD2	TRBV11-2	TRBJ2-1	NA	TGTGCCAGCAGGGAACTAGCGGGCCCTCCGGGGCAGTTCTTC	CASRELAGPPGQFF